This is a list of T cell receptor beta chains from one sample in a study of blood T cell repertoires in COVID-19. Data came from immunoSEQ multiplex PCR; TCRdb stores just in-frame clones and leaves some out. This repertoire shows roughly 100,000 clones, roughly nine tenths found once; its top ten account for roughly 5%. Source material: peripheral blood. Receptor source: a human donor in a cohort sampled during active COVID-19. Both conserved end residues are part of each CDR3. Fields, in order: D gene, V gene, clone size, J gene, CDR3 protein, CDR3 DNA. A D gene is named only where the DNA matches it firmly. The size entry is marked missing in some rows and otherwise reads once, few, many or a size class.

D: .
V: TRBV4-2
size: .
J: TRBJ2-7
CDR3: CASSQARAGSYEQYF
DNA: TGTGCCAGCAGCCAAGCCCGGGCGGGATCCTACGAGCAGTACTTC

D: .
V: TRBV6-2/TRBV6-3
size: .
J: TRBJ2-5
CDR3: CASSYSGGRQETQYF
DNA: TGTGCCAGCAGTTACTCGGGGGGACGCCAAGAGACCCAGTACTTC

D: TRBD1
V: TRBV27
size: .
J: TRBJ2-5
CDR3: CASNPQGSETQYF
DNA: TGTGCCAGCAATCCACAGGGGTCGGAGACCCAGTACTTC

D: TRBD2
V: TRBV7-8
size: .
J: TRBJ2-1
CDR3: CASSLQLAATYNEQFF
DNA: TGTGCCAGCAGCTTACAACTAGCGGCGACCTACAATGAGCAGTTCTTC

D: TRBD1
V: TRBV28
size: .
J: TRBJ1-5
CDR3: CASSSPWDRDGQPQHF
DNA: TGTGCCAGCAGTTCTCCCTGGGACAGGGATGGTCAGCCCCAGCATTTT

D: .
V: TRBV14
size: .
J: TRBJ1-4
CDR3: CASSQPGGRYNEKLFF
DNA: TGTGCCAGCAGCCAGCCAGGCGGGAGGTATAATGAAAAACTGTTTTTT

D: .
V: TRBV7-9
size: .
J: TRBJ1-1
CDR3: CASSSHRAGGSSTEAFF
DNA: TGTGCCAGCAGCTCCCACCGGGCGGGGGGTAGTAGCACTGAAGCTTTCTTT

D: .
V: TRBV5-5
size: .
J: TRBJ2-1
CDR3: CASSFEVSPSRGFF
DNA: TGTGCCAGCAGCTTTGAGGTTTCCCCCTCGCGGGGGTTCTTC

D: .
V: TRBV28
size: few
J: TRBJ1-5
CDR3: CASSSPGAAYSNQPQHF
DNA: TGTGCCAGCAGTTCCCCTGGGGCAGCCTATAGCAATCAGCCCCAGCATTTT

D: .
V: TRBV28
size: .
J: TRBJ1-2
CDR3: CASRPVGGSHGYTF
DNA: TGTGCCAGCAGGCCGGTCGGGGGGTCGCATGGCTACACCTTC

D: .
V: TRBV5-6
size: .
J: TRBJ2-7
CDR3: CASSVRRAGTYEQYF
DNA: TGTGCCAGCAGCGTACGCCGGGCCGGGACTTACGAGCAGTACTTC

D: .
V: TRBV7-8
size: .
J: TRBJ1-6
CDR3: CASGREGYNSPLHF
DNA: TGTGCCAGCGGGAGAGAGGGTTATAATTCACCCCTCCACTTT

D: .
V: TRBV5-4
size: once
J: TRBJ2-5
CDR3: CASTSGGGVPETQYF
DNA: TGTGCCAGCACCTCTGGGGGAGGAGTGCCAGAGACCCAGTACTTC

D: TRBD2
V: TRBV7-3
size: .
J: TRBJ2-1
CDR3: CASSTSGVAGNEQFF
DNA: TGTGCCAGCAGTACTAGCGGGGTGGCAGGGAATGAGCAGTTCTTC

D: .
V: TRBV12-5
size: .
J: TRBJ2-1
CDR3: CASGLPGAQGPGVLF
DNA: TGTGCTAGTGGTCTCCCAGGGGCGCAGGGGCCAGGGGTACTCTTC

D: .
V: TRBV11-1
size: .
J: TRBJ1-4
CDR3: CASSRGRATNEKLFF
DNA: TGTGCCAGCAGCCGGGGAAGGGCAACTAATGAAAAACTGTTTTTT

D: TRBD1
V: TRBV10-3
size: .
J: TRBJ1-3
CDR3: CAISDGGQISGNTIYF
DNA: TGTGCCATCAGTGATGGGGGACAGATCTCTGGAAACACCATATATTTT

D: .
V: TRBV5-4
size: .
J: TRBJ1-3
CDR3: CASSLTGVPGNTIYF
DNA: TGTGCCAGCAGCTTGACGGGGGTCCCTGGAAACACCATATATTTT

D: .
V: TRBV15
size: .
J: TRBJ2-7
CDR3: CATSRDQNEQYF
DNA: TGTGCCACCAGCAGAGATCAAAACGAGCAGTACTTC

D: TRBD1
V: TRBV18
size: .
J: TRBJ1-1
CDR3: CASSLGTGNTEAFF
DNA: TGTGCCAGCTCACTAGGGACAGGGAACACTGAAGCTTTCTTT

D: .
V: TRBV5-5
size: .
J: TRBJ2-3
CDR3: CASSLMSSTDTQYF
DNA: TGTGCCAGCAGCTTGATGTCTAGCACAGATACGCAGTATTTT

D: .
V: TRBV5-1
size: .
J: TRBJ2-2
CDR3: CASSVFANTGELFF
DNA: TGCGCCAGCAGCGTCTTCGCGAACACCGGGGAGCTGTTTTTT

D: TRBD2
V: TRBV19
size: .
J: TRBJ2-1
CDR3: CASRTVRESGNEQFF
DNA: TGTGCCAGTAGAACGGTGCGGGAGAGTGGGAATGAGCAGTTCTTC

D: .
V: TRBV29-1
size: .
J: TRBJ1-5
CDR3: CSVATERNQPQHF
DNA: TGCAGCGTGGCGACGGAGAGAAATCAGCCCCAGCATTTT

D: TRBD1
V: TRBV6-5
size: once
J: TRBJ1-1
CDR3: CAHDRRGLHTEAFF
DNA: TGTGCCCACGACCGCAGGGGGTTACACACTGAAGCTTTCTTT

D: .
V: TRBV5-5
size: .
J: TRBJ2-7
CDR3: CASSPMASYEQYF
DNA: TGTGCCAGCAGCCCAATGGCCTCCTACGAGCAGTACTTC

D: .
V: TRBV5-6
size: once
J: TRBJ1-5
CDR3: CASSLGTGLGQPQHF
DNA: TGTGCCAGCAGCTTAGGAACAGGGTTGGGTCAGCCCCAGCATTTT

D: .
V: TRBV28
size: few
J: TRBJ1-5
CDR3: CASTKQVRDQPQHF
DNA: TGTGCCAGCACCAAACAAGTGCGGGATCAGCCCCAGCATTTT

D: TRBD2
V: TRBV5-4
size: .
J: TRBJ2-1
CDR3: CASSGGLAFYNEQFF
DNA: TGTGCCAGCAGCGGCGGACTAGCGTTTTACAATGAGCAGTTCTTC

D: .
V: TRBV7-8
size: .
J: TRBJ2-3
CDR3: CASSLERREFSTDTQYF
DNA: TGTGCCAGCAGCTTAGAGCGGAGAGAATTTAGCACAGATACGCAGTATTTT

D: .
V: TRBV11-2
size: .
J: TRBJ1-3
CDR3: CASSRESGPGNTIYF
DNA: TGTGCCAGCAGCCGAGAAAGTGGTCCCGGAAACACCATATATTTT

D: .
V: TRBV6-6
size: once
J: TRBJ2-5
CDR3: CASSPGPGVQETQYF
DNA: TGTGCCAGCAGCCCCGGACCGGGGGTTCAAGAGACCCAGTACTTC

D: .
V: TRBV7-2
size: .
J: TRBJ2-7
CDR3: CASSSDTSYEQYF
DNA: TGTGCCAGCAGCTCGGACACCTCCTACGAGCAGTACTTC

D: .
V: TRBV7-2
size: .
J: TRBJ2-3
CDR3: CASTLVRASDTQYF
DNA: TGTGCCAGCACCCTGGTGCGGGCGTCAGATACGCAGTATTTT

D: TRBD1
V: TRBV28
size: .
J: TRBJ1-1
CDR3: CASSLTGRSTEAFF
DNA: TGTGCCAGCAGTTTGACAGGGCGGTCGACTGAAGCTTTCTTT

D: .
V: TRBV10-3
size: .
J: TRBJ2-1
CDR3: CAISETGEQFF
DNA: TGTGCCATCAGTGAGACAGGGGAGCAGTTCTTC

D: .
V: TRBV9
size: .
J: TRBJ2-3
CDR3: CASSRSGSIPDTQYF
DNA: TGTGCCAGCAGTCGTAGCGGATCTATCCCAGATACGCAGTATTTT

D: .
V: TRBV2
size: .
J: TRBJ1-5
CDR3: CASSFDRNQPQHF
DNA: TGTGCCAGCAGTTTCGACAGGAATCAGCCCCAGCATTTT

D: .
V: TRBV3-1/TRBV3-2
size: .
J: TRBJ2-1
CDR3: CASSQDGSTYNEQFF
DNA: TGTGCCAGCAGCCAAGATGGGAGCACCTACAATGAGCAGTTCTTC